One and the same sample provided the 18 T cell receptor beta chains below, sequenced in a study of blood T cell repertoires in COVID-19. Libraries were prepared by immunoSEQ multiplex PCR; TCRdb keeps only in-frame clonotypes and omits some of them. The repertoire has about 290,000 clones, 85% of them found once; the top ten carry about 4%. Sequenced material: peripheral blood. The receptor set was obtained from a woman in her fifties or sixties with active or convalescent COVID-19.

The CDR3 DNA reads as TGTGCCAGCAGCGTAGCGGACACCGGGGAGCTGTTTTTT. Its protein product is CASSVADTGELFF. This chain connects TRBV9 to TRBJ2-2, with unresolved D. This CDR3 has 13 amino acids. Germline V gene lookup returns CDR1 SGDLS and CDR2 YYNGEE. V gave up 0 bases and J gave up 3 bases, with 3 bases separating them. The variable domain in full, completed from reference TRBV9 and TRBJ2-2, reads DSGVTQTPKHLITATGQRVTLRCSPRSGDLSVYWYQQSLDQGLQFLIQYYNGEERAKGNILERFSAQQFPDLHSELNLSSLELGDSALYFCASSVADTGELFFGEGSRLTVL.

This chain links TRBV2 with TRBJ2-7; the match to TRBD1 covers 8 bases. Trimming removed 4 bases from V and 0 bases from J; junction bases left unmatched: 2. This CDR3 has 14 amino acids. Germline V lookup: CDR1 SNHLY, CDR2 FYNNEI. The CDR3 spells CASSGQGFSYEQYF. DNA for the CDR3: TGTGCCAGCAGTGGACAGGGGTTCTCCTACGAGCAGTACTTC.

The genes are TRBV6-2 or TRBV6-3 and TRBJ2-1, with D perhaps TRBD2 (6 bases). Trimming pared 0 bases from V and 9 bases from J, leaving 15 bases between. CDR1 and CDR2 (germline): MNHEY, SVGEGT. This CDR3 spans 15 amino acids. The CDR3 bases are TGTGCCAGCAGTTACTCTAGTGCCTCGCGGGGTGAGCAGTTCTTC. Its translation: CASSYSSASRGEQFF.

V is TRBV5-1 and J is TRBJ1-2, with 7 bases that match TRBD1. The CDR3 consists of 14 residues. Germline CDR1 is SGHRS and CDR2 is YFSETQ. Trimming took 0 bases from V and 7 from J; bases not matched to a gene: 6. This CDR3 reads CASSLGDRQGGYTF. CDR3 bases: TGCGCCAGCAGCTTGGGGGATCGACAGGGTGGCTACACCTTC.

The rearrangement links TRBV3-1 (or the pseudogene TRBV3-2) to TRBJ2-3; a weak D match, TRBD2 (5 bases). This CDR3 region has 15 residues. The V gene's germline CDR1 is LGHDT and CDR2 YNNKEL (reference sequence). Trimming shortened V by 4 bases and J by 4 bases, and 15 bases separated the two germline ends. Here the CDR3 reads CASSRSSFGADTQYF. CDR3 DNA sequence: TGTGCCAGCAGCCGATCTTCTTTCGGGGCAGATACGCAGTATTTT.

This chain links TRBV7-2 with TRBJ1-1, with D hard to call. CDR1 and CDR2 from the germline V gene are SGHTA and FQGNSA. Deletions cut 7 bases from V and 5 bases from J, with 17 bases between. This CDR3 is built from 14 residues. CDR3 bases: TGTGCCAGCATCCTGAGGTTGAGTAGGACTGAAGCTTTCTTT. Amino acid sequence: CASILRLSRTEAFF.

The chain joins TRBV6-5 to TRBJ2-5, with a possible D match to TRBD1 (5 bases). The CDR3 length is 12 residues. V lost 10 bases to trimming and J lost 6 bases, with 15 bases between them. CDR1 and CDR2 (germline): MNHEY, SVGAGI. CDR3 DNA sequence: TGTGCCACCAGACAGTCCATTCAGACCCAGTACTTC. As protein: CATRQSIQTQYF.

V usage is TRBV6-5 and J usage is TRBJ1-2; no reliable D call. Per the germline V gene, CDR1 is MNHEY and CDR2 is SVGAGI. This CDR3 spans 14 amino acids. The V end was cut by 0 bases, the J end by 6 bases, with 11 bases between. CDR3 DNA sequence: TGTGCCAGCAGTTACTCGGGCAGATCGGATGGCTACACCTTC. Its protein is CASSYSGRSDGYTF.

V and J are TRBV19 and TRBJ2-1; possibly TRBD1 for D (5 bases). CDR3 length: 13 amino acids. Germline-derived CDR1 and CDR2 are LNHDA and SQIVND (reference sequence). Trimming left V 0 bases short and J 11 bases short, with 11 bases between. The CDR3 coding sequence is TGTGCCAGTAGTATAGAGGGGCGGACCAAGCAGTTCTTC. As protein: CASSIEGRTKQFF.

The chain combines TRBV15 with TRBJ1-1; a weak D match, TRBD1 (5 bases). CDR3 length equals 13 residues. Germline V gene sequence: CDR1 LNHNV, CDR2 YYDKDF (reference sequence). V lost 0 bases, J lost 9 bases, and 11 bases lay in between. CDR3 region: CATSRDRAGKAFF. The CDR3 DNA sequence: TGTGCCACCAGCAGAGATCGCGCAGGGAAAGCTTTCTTT.

The chain couples TRBV11-1 to TRBJ2-7; TRBD2 is a possible D gene (6 bases). The length of the CDR3 is 15 residues. V was cut by 4 bases and J by 3 bases, with 16 bases left in between. Germline V gene sequence: CDR1 SGHAT, CDR2 FQDESV (reference sequence). The CDR3 protein is CASSSTGTGGYEQYF. DNA for the CDR3: TGTGCCAGCAGCTCCACCGGGACCGGGGGCTACGAGCAGTACTTC. The full variable domain, with the rest looked up from reference TRBV11-1 and TRBJ2-7, is EAEVAQSPRYKITEKSQAVAFWCDPISGHATLYWYRQILGQGPELLVQFQDESVVDDSQLPKDRFSAERLKGVDSTLKIQPAELGDSAMYLCASSSTGTGGYEQYFGPGTRLTVT.

The genes are TRBV10-3 and TRBJ2-3, with TRBD2 matching over 7 bases. Germline CDR1 is ENHRY and CDR2 is SYGVKD. CDR3 length equals 14 residues. J gave up 0 bases and V 6 bases, and 3 bases lay outside the gene matches. The CDR3 nucleotides read TGTGCCATCAGGGGTAGCGGGAGCACAGATACGCAGTATTTT. Encoded protein: CAIRGSGSTDTQYF.

The gene calls are TRBV15 and TRBJ2-3, with 9 bases identical to TRBD2. This CDR3 comprises 17 residues. V dropped 0 bases and J dropped 4; count of bases not matched to a gene: 8. Per germline, CDR1 LNHNV and CDR2 YYDKDF (reference sequence). CDR3 in amino acids: CATSRDYRGRAADTQYF. DNA for the CDR3: TGTGCCACCAGCAGAGATTACCGCGGGAGGGCCGCAGATACGCAGTATTTT. Using reference TRBV15 and TRBJ2-3 for the parts outside the CDR3, the full variable domain is DAMVIQNPRYQVTQFGKPVTLSCSQTLNHNVMYWYQQKSSQAPKLLFHYYDKDFNNEADTPDNFQSRRPNTSFCFLDIRSPGLGDTAMYLCATSRDYRGRAADTQYFGPGTRLTVL.

CDR3 in amino acids: CAWSRGQAGEKLFF. The CDR3 DNA reads as TGTGCCTGGAGTAGGGGTCAGGCAGGGGAAAAACTGTTTTTT. V is TRBV30 and J is TRBJ1-4; possibly TRBD1 for D (5 bases). Trimming left V 2 bases short and J 8 bases short, with 15 bases between. This CDR3 contains 14 residues. CDR1 is GTSNPN, CDR2 SVGIG, per germline (reference sequence).

V is TRBV7-2 and J is TRBJ1-1; D possibly corresponds to TRBD1 (6 bases). The ends were cut back, 3 bases at V and 4 bases at J, with 12 bases in the middle. Germline CDR1 reads SGHTA; CDR2 reads FQGNSA. The CDR3 contains 14 residues. In DNA form, the CDR3 reads TGTGCCAGCAGCTTGGACAGCCTGGGCACTGAAGCTTTCTTT. Residues: CASSLDSLGTEAFF.

The chain recombines TRBV19 with TRBJ2-7; 9 positions agree with TRBD1. Germline-derived CDR1 and CDR2 are LNHDA and SQIVND (reference sequence). V lost 6 bases and J lost 3; bases outside the gene matches: 9. The CDR3 consists of 15 residues. In DNA form, the CDR3 reads TGTGCCAGTAGGAGCCGACAGGGGGGGGACTACGAGCAGTACTTC. Its protein product is CASRSRQGGDYEQYF.

The sample holds one count of this clone. The chain links TRBV6-7 to TRBJ2-3, with TRBD2 matching 9 bases. TRBV6-7 is filed as an ORF, its function uncertain. The CDR3 has 17 amino acids. Trimming at V came to 5 bases and at J to 6 bases, leaving 15 bases not matched to a gene. The CDR3 spells CASSTRTSASPGDTQYF. The CDR3 DNA follows: TGTGCCAGCAGTACCCGGACTAGCGCGTCCCCTGGGGATACGCAGTATTTT.

This chain links TRBV5-6 with TRBJ2-7; 9 nucleotides match TRBD2. The CDR3 sequence is 15 residues long. CDR1 SGHDT and CDR2 YYEEEE come from the germline V gene. Germline trimming cut 0 bases from V and 4 bases from J; bases unmatched to any gene: 5. The CDR3 nucleotides are TGTGCCAGCAGCTTGGGGGGTAGCGGGAGTTACGAGCAGTACTTC. This sequence encodes CASSLGGSGSYEQYF.